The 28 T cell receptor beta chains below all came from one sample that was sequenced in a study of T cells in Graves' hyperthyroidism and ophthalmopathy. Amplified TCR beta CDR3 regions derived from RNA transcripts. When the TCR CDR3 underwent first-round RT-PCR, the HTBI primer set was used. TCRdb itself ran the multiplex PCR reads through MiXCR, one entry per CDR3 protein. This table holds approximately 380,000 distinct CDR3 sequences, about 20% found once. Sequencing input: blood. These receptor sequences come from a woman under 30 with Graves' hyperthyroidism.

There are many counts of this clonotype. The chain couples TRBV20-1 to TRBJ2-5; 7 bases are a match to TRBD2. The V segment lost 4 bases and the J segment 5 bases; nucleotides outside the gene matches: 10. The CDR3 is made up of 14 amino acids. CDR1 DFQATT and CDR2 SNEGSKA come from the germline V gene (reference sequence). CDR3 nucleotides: TGCAGTGCTACCGGACTAGTTGTCCGCGAGACCCAGTACTTC. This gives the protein CSATGLVVRETQYF.

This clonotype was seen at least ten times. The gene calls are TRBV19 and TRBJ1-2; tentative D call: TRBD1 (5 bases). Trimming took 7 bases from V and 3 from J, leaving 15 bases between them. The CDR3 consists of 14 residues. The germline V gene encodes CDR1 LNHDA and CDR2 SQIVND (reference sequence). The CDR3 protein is CASMTDGGHYGYTF. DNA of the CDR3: TGTGCCAGTATGACGGACGGGGGACACTATGGCTACACCTTC.

CDR3 residues: CASSLTNGLAGETQYF. For the CDR3, the DNA is TGCGCCAGCAGCTTGACAAATGGACTAGCAGGCGAGACCCAGTACTTC. The V and J genes are TRBV5-1 and TRBJ2-5, with TRBD2 matching over 8 bases. Germline CDR1 is SGHRS and CDR2 is YFSETQ. The CDR3 covers 16 residues. V shed 1 base and J 5 bases; nucleotides not matched to a gene: 10.

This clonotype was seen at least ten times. The CDR3 DNA reads as TGTGCCAGCAGCTTAGATCCGGGGGGGGGCGAGCAGTACTTC. Amino acid sequence: CASSLDPGGGEQYF. V is TRBV11-2 and J is TRBJ2-7; TRBD2 agrees at 8 bases. Germline CDR1 reads SGHAT; CDR2 reads FQNNGV. The J segment lost 6 bases and the V segment lost 0 bases, leaving 4 bases of the junction unmatched. The CDR3 is 14 residues long.

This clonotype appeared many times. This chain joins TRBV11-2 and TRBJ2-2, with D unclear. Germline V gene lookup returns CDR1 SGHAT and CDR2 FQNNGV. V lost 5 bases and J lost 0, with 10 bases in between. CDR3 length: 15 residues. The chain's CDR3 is CASSPLRANTGELFF. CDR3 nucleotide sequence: TGTGCCAGCAGCCCGTTACGAGCGAACACCGGGGAGCTGTTTTTT.

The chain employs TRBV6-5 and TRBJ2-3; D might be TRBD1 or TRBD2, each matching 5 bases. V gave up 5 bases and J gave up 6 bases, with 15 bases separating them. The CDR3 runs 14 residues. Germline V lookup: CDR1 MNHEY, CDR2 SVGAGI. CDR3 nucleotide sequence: TGTGCCAGCAGTCGCTCGGGACCTCGTGATACGCAGTATTTT. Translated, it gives CASSRSGPRDTQYF.

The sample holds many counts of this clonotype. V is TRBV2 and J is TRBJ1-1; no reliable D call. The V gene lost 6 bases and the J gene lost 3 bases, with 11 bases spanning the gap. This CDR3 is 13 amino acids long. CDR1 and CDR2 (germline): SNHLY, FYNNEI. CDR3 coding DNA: TGTGCCAGCAGGATACGGTCGGACACTGAAGCTTTCTTT. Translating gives CASRIRSDTEAFF.

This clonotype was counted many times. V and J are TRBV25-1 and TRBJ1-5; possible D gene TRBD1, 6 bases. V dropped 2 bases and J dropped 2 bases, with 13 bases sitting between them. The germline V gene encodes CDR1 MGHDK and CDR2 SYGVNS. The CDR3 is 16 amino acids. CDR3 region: CASSEGRTEGNQPQHF. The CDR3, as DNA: TGTGCCAGCAGTGAAGGTCGGACAGAGGGCAATCAGCCCCAGCATTTT.

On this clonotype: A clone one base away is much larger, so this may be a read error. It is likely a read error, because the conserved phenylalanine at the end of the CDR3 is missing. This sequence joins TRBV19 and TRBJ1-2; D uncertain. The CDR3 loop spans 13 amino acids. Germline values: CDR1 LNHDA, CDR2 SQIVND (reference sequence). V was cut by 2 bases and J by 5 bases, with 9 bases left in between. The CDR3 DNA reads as TGTGCCAGTAGTATATCGGCAGGTTATGGCTACACCTTG. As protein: CASSISAGYGYTL.

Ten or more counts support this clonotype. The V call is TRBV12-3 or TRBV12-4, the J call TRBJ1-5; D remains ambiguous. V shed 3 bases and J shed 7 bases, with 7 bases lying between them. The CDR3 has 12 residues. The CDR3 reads CASSFISQPQHF. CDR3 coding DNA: TGTGCCAGCAGTTTTATCTCACAGCCCCAGCATTTT.

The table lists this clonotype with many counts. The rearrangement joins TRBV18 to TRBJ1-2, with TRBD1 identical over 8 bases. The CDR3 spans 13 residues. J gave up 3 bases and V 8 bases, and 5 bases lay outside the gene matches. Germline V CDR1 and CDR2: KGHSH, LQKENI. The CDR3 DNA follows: TGTGCCAGCGCGGGACAGGCCTACTATGGCTACACCTTC. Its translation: CASAGQAYYGYTF.

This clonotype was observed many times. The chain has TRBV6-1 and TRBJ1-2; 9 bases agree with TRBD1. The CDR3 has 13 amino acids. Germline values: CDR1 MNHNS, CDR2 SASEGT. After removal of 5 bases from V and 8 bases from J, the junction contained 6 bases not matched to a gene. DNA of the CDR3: TGTGCCAGCAGTATGGGACAGGGTCACGGCTACACCTTC. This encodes CASSMGQGHGYTF.

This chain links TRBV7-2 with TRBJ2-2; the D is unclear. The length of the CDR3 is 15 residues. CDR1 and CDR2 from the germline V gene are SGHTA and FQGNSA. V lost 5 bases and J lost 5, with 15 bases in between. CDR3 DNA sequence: TGTGCCAGCAGCCGCACACCCTTTGGAACCGGGGAGCTGTTTTTT. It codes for CASSRTPFGTGELFF.

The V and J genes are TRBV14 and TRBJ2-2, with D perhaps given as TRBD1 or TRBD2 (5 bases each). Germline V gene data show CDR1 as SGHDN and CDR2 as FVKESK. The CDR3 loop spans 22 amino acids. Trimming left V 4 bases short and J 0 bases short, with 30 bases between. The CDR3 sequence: CASSPTRYRILRWGANTGELFF. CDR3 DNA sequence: TGTGCCAGCAGCCCTACCCGGTACAGGATCTTGAGGTGGGGAGCGAACACCGGGGAGCTGTTTTTT.

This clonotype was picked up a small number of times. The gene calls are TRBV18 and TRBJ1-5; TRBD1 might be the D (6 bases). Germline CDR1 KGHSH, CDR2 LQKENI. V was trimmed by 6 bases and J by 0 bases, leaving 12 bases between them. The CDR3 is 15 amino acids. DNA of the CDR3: TGTGCCAGCTCCCGCGGACAGACTAGCAATCAGCCCCAGCATTTT. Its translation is CASSRGQTSNQPQHF.

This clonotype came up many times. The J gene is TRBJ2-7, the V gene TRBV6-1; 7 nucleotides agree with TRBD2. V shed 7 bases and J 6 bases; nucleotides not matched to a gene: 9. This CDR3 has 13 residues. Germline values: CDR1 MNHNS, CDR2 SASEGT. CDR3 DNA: TGTGCCAGCACCCCGGGGGGTGGGGCCGAGCAGTACTTC. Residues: CASTPGGGAEQYF.

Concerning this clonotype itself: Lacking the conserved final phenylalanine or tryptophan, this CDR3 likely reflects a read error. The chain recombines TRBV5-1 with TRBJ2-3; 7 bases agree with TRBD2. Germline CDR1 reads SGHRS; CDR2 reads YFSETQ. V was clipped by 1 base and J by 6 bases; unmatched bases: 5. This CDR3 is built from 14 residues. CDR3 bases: TGCGCCAGCAGCTTGTCTAGCGGAAGGGATACGCAGTATTGT. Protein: CASSLSSGRDTQYC.

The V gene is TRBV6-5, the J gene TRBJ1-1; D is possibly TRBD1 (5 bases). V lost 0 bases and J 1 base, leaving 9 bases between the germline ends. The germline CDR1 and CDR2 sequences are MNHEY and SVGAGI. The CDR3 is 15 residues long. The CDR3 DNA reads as TGTGCCAGCAGTTACTCGAATAGGGGGAACACTGAAGCTTTCTTT. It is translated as CASSYSNRGNTEAFF.

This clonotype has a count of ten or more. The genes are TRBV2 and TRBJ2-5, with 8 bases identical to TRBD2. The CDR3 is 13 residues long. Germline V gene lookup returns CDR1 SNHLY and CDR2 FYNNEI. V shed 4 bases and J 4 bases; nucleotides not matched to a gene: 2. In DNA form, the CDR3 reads TGTGCCAGCAGTGGAGGACTAGCAGAGACCCAGTACTTC. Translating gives CASSGGLAETQYF.

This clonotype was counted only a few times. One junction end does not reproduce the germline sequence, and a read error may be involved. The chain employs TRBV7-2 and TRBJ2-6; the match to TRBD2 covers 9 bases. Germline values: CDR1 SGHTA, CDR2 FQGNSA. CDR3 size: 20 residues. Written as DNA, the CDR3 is TGTGCCAACAGCGGAGGAATGCGAGGGAGCGGGGGGACTGGGGCCAACGTCCTGACTTTC. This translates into CANSGGMRGSGGTGANVLTF.

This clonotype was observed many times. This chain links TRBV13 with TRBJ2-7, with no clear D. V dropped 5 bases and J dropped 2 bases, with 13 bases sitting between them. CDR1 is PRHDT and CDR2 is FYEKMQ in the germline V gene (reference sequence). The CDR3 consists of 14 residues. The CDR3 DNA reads TGTGCCAGCAGCCCCCCGCAATTCCCCTACGAGCAGTACTTC. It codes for CASSPPQFPYEQYF.

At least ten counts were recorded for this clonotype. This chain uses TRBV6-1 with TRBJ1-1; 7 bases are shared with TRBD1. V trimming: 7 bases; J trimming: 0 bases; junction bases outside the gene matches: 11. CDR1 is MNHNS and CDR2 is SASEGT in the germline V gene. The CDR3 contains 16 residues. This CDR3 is CASNKKRTGMNTEAFF. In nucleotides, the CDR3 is TGTGCCAGCAATAAAAAGCGGACAGGCATGAACACTGAAGCTTTCTTT.

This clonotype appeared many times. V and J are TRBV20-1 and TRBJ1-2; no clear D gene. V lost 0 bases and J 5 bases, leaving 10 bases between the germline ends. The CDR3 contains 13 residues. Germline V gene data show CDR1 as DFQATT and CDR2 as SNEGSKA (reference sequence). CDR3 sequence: CSARDTLYYGYTF. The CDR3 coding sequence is TGCAGTGCTAGAGATACCTTGTATTATGGCTACACCTTC.

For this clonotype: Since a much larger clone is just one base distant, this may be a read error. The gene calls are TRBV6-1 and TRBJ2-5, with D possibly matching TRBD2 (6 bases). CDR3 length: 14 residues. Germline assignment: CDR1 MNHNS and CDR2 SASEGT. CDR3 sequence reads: CASMRRGLQETRYF. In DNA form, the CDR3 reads TGTGCCAGCATGCGCCGGGGACTGCAGGAGACCCGGTACTTC.

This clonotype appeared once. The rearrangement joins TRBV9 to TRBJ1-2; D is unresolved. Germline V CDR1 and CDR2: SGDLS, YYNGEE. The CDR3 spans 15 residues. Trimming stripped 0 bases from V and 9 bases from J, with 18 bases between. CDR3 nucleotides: TGTGCCAGCAGCGTAGCGTCTTGGCCGGTGAGGAGCTACACCTTC. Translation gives CASSVASWPVRSYTF. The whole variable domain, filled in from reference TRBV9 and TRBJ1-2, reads DSGVTQTPKHLITATGQRVTLRCSPRSGDLSVYWYQQSLDQGLQFLIQYYNGEERAKGNILERFSAQQFPDLHSELNLSSLELGDSALYFCASSVASWPVRSYTFGSGTRLTVV.

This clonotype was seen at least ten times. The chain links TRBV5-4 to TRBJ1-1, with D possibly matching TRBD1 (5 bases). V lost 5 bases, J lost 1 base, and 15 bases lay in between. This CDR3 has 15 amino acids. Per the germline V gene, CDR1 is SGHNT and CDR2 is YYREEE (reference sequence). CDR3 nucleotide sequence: TGTGCCAGCAGTCGGGACCACGAGCCGAACACTGAAGCTTTCTTT. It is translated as CASSRDHEPNTEAFF.

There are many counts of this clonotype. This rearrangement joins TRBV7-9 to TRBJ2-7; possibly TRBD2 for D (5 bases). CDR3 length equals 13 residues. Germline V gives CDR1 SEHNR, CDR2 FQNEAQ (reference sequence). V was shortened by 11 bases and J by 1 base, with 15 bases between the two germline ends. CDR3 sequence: CAVRTGGSYEQYF. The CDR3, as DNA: TGTGCCGTACGCACCGGAGGTTCCTACGAGCAGTACTTC. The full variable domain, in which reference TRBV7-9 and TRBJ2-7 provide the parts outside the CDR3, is DTGVSQNPRHKITKRGQNVTFRCDPISEHNRLYWYRQTLGQGPEFLTYFQNEAQLEKSRLLSDRFSAERPKGSFSTLEIQRTEQGDSAMYLCAVRTGGSYEQYFGPGTRLTVT.

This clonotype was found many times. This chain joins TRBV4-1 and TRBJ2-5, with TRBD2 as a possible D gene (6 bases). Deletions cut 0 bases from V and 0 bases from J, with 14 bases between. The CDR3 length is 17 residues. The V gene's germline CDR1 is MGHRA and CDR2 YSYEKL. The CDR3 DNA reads TGCGCCAGCAGCCAAGATGAAGTCGCGGGGTACCAAGAGACCCAGTACTTC. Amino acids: CASSQDEVAGYQETQYF.